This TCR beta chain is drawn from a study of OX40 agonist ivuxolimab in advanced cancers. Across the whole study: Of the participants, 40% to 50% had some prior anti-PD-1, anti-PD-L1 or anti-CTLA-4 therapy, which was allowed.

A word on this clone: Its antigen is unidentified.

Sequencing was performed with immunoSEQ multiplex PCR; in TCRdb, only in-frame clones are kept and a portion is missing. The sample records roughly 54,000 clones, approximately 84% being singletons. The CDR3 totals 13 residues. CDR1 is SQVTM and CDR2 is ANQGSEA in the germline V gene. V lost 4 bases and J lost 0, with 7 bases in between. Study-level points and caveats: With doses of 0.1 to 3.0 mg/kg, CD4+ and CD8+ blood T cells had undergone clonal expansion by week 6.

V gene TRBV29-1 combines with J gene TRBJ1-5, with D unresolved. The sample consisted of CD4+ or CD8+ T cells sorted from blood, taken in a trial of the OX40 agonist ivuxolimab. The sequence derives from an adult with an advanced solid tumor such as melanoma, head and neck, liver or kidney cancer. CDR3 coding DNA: TGCAGCGTTGGAGAGAATAGCAATCAGCCCCAGCATTTT. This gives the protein CSVGENSNQPQHF.